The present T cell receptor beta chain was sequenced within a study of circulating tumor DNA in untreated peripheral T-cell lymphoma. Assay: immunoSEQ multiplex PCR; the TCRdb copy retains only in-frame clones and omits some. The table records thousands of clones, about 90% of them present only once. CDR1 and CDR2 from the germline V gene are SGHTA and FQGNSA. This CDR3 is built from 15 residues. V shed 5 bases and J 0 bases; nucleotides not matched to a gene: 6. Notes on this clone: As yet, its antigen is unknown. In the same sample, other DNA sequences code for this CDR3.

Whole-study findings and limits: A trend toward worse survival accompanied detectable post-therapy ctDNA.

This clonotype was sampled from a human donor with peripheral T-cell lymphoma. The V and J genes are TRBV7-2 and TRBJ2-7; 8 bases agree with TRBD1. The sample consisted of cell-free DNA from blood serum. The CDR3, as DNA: TGTGCCAGCAGCCCGGACAGGGCTATCTCCTACGAGCAGTACTTC. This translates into CASSPDRAISYEQYF.